This is a list of T cell receptor beta chains from one sample in a study of cytomegalovirus exposure and HLA in healthy donors. TCRdb's table, derived via immunoSEQ multiplex PCR, lists solely in-frame clones and lacks some. The sample holds approximately 170,000 clones, around 78% seen once. The sequencing input was PBMCs. Every receptor here comes from a woman aged 40-49 years in good health and CMV-seropositive. CDR3s include the opening cysteine and the closing phenylalanine or tryptophan. Each record gives: J gene, clone size, V gene, D gene, CDR3 protein, CDR3 DNA. D genes are given only for firm matches. Clone sizes are given selectively: once, few, many, or a class where the clone is expanded.

>TRBJ1-2|few|TRBV27|-
CASSIQAGLYGYTF
TGTGCCAGCAGTATCCAGGCTGGGCTCTATGGCTACACCTTC
>TRBJ2-7|-|TRBV5-5|-
CASSLVESPSRGEQYF
TGTGCCAGCAGCTTGGTAGAGTCCCCTTCCAGGGGAGAGCAGTACTTC
>TRBJ2-2|-|TRBV5-1|TRBD1
CASSLGDRGNTGELFF
TGCGCCAGCAGCTTGGGCGACAGGGGGAACACCGGGGAGCTGTTTTTT
>TRBJ1-2|-|TRBV28|-
CASSFSVSGGLDYGYTF
TGTGCCAGCAGTTTTTCGGTATCTGGCGGCCTCGACTATGGCTACACCTTC
>TRBJ2-5|once|TRBV6-6|-
CASVSAPGRTQYF
TGTGCCTCGGTGTCGGCCCCGGGTCGGACCCAGTACTTC
>TRBJ1-1|-|TRBV19|TRBD1
CASRDRVELLDTEAFF
TGTGCCAGTAGAGACAGGGTGGAACTACTAGACACTGAAGCTTTCTTT
>TRBJ1-3|-|TRBV5-1|-
CASSLGAQLGQPSSGNTIYF
TGCGCCAGCAGCTTGGGGGCTCAGCTGGGCCAGCCAAGCTCTGGAAACACCATATATTTT
>TRBJ1-1|-|TRBV15|TRBD1
CATSKSGTGLTEAFF
TGTGCCACCAGCAAGTCCGGGACAGGGCTCACTGAAGCTTTCTTT
>TRBJ1-1|-|TRBV4-3|-
CASSQVGGPMRGDTEAFF
TGCGCCAGCAGCCAAGTTGGGGGGCCTATGCGGGGGGACACTGAAGCTTTCTTT
>TRBJ1-1|-|TRBV5-1|TRBD1
CASSLGDRGTEAFF
TGCGCCAGCAGCTTGGGGGACAGGGGCACTGAAGCTTTCTTT
>TRBJ1-1|-|TRBV7-2|TRBD1
CASSRGGTGGTEAFF
TGTGCCAGCAGCAGAGGGGGGACAGGAGGCACTGAAGCTTTCTTT
>TRBJ1-2|-|TRBV5-1|TRBD1
CASSLDVRQGLPGYTF
TGCGCCAGCAGCTTGGATGTCCGACAGGGGCTCCCTGGCTACACCTTC
>TRBJ2-5|-|TRBV7-2|TRBD2
CASSLAGQTEETQYF
TGTGCCAGCAGCCTAGCGGGACAGACCGAAGAGACCCAGTACTTC
>TRBJ2-7|few|TRBV5-1|TRBD1
CASSAGPGQGTYEQYF
TGCGCCAGCAGCGCGGGCCCGGGACAGGGGACCTACGAGCAGTACTTC
>TRBJ1-4|-|TRBV28|-
CASSLSGFREKLFF
TGTGCCAGCAGTTTGTCCGGGTTTCGGGAAAAACTGTTTTTT
>TRBJ2-7|-|TRBV2|-
CASSPTGYYEQYF
TGTGCCTCCTCCCCCACAGGGTACTACGAGCAGTACTTC
>TRBJ2-7|-|TRBV7-2|TRBD1
CASSSRRGGTSYEQYF
TGTGCCAGCAGCTCCCGCCGAGGGGGCACGTCCTACGAGCAGTACTTC
>TRBJ2-1|-|TRBV2|TRBD2
CASKASGGGSEQFF
TGTGCCAGCAAGGCTAGCGGGGGGGGAAGTGAGCAGTTCTTC
>TRBJ1-1|-|TRBV18|-
CASSPQTGSLGEAFF
TGTGCCAGCTCACCGCAAACAGGCTCCTTGGGTGAAGCTTTCTTT
>TRBJ1-1|-|TRBV6-6|TRBD1
CASTFAEGASTEAFF
TGTGCCAGCACTTTTGCTGAGGGGGCTAGCACTGAAGCTTTCTTT
>TRBJ1-4|-|TRBV2|TRBD1
CASREANRGPNEKLFF
TGTGCCAGCAGGGAAGCGAACAGGGGCCCTAATGAAAAACTGTTTTTT
>TRBJ1-1|many|TRBV6-1|TRBD1
CASSRGQPNTEAFF
TGTGCCAGCAGTAGGGGACAGCCGAACACTGAAGCTTTCTTT
>TRBJ2-7|few|TRBV10-2|TRBD1
CASRFGQGDREQYF
TGCGCCAGCAGATTTGGACAGGGGGACCGCGAGCAGTACTTC
>TRBJ2-1|once|TRBV5-5|-
CASSLAPLEGNEQFF
TGTGCCAGCAGCTTGGCCCCGCTAGAAGGCAATGAGCAGTTCTTC
>TRBJ2-2|-|TRBV27|TRBD1
CASSFNPGQGRPGELFF
TGTGCCAGCAGTTTCAACCCTGGACAGGGTCGACCCGGGGAGCTGTTTTTT
>TRBJ1-2|-|TRBV7-9|-
CASSLIGEGTYGYTF
TGTGCCAGCAGCTTGATCGGCGAGGGGACTTACGGCTACACCTTC
>TRBJ2-3|-|TRBV4-1|-
CASSQPGVVDTQYF
TGCGCCAGCAGCCAACCAGGGGTAGTAGATACGCAGTATTTT
>TRBJ1-2|-|TRBV7-9|-
CAAEREEGDYGYTF
TGTGCCGCGGAGAGGGAGGAGGGTGACTATGGCTACACCTTC
>TRBJ2-7|few|TRBV9|-
CASSVGVGSGTYEQYF
TGTGCCAGCAGCGTAGGTGTAGGGAGTGGTACCTACGAGCAGTACTTC
>TRBJ2-3|once|TRBV11-3|-
CASSSGMGVDTQYF
TGTGCCAGCAGCTCCGGCATGGGCGTGGATACGCAGTATTTT
>TRBJ2-7|-|TRBV28|-
CASSFWSFSSYEQYF
TGTGCCAGCAGTTTTTGGTCCTTCAGCTCCTACGAGCAGTACTTC
>TRBJ2-3|-|TRBV9|-
CASSQDSPDPQYF
TGTGCCAGCAGCCAAGACAGCCCTGATCCGCAGTATTTT
>TRBJ2-1|-|TRBV7-9|-
CASSLRLDAFNEQFF
TGTGCCAGCAGCTTGAGACTAGACGCTTTCAATGAGCAGTTCTTC
>TRBJ1-1|-|TRBV5-4|TRBD1
CASSPRAGQGVVAFF
TGTGCCAGCAGCCCGAGGGCGGGACAGGGGGTTGTGGCTTTCTTT
>TRBJ1-6|once|TRBV13|TRBD1
CASSPRRGNSPLHF
TGTGCCAGCAGCCCCCGCAGGGGGAATTCACCCCTCCACTTT
>TRBJ1-2|few|TRBV7-9|-
CASSGSGYTF
TGTGCCAGCAGCGGGAGTGGCTACACCTTC